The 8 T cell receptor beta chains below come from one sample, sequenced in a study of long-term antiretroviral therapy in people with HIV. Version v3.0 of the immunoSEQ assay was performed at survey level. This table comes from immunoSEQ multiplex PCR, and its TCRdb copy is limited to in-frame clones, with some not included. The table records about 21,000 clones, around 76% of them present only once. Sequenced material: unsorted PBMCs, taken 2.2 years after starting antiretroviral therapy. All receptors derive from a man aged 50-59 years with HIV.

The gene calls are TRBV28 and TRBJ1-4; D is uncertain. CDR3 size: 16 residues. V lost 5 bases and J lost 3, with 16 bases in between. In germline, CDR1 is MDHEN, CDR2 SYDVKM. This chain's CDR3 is CASSPRASAANEKLFF. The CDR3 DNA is TGTGCCAGCAGTCCTAGGGCCAGTGCAGCTAATGAAAAACTGTTTTTT.

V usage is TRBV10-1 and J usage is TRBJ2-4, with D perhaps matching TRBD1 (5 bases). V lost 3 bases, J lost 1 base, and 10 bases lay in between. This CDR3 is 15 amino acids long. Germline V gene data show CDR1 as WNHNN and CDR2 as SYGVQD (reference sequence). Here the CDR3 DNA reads TGCGCCAGCAGTGATGCAGGGCGGGCCAAAAACATTCAGTACTTC. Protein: CASSDAGRAKNIQYF.

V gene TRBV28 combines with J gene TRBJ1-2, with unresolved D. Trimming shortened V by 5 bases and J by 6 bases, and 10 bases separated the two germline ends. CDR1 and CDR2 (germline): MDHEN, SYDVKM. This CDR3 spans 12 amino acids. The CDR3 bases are TGTGCCAGCAGTCCTTGGACGGATGGCTACACCTTC. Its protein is CASSPWTDGYTF.

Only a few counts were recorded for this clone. In nucleotides, the CDR3 is TGTGCCTGGAGTTATATACAGGGGATCGCAGATACGCAGTATTTT. It codes for CAWSYIQGIADTQYF. The chain uses TRBV30 and TRBJ2-3, with TRBD1 identical over 7 bases. The CDR3 length is 15 residues. V lost 2 bases, J lost 4 bases, and 9 bases stayed unmatched. The germline V gene has CDR1 GTSNPN and CDR2 SVGIG (reference sequence).

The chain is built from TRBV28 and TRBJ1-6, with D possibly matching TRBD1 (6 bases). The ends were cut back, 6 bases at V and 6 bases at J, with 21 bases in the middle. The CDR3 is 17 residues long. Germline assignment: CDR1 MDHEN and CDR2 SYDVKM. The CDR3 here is CASSPPLLDRFNSPLHF. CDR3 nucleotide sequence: TGTGCCAGCAGCCCACCGTTGCTGGACAGATTTAATTCACCCCTCCACTTT.

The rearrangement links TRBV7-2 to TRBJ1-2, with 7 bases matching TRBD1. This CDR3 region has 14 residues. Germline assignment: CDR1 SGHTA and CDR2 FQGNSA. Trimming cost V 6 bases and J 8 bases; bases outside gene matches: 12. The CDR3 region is CASRLPEGAKGYTF. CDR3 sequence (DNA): TGTGCCAGCAGATTACCGGAGGGGGCGAAGGGCTACACCTTC.

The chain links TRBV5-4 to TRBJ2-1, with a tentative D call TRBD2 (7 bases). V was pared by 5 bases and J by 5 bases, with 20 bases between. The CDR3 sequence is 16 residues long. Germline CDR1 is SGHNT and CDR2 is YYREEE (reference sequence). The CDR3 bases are TGTGCCAGCAGGGTACGGGGGGCGCTCTCTGACAATGAGCAGTTCTTC. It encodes CASRVRGALSDNEQFF. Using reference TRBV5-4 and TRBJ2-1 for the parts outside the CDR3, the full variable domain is ETGVTQSPTHLIKTRGQQVTLRCSSQSGHNTVSWYQQALGQGPQFIFQYYREEENGRGNFPPRFSGLQFPNYSSELNVNALELDDSALYLCASRVRGALSDNEQFFGPGTRLTVL.

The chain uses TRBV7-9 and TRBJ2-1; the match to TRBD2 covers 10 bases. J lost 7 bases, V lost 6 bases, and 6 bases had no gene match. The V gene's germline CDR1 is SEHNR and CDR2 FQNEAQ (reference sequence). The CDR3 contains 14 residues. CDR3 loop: CASRPSGRGNEQFF. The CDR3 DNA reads TGTGCCAGCAGACCTAGCGGGAGAGGAAATGAGCAGTTCTTC. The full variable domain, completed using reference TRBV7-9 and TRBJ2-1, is DTGVSQNPRHKITKRGQNVTFRCDPISEHNRLYWYRQTLGQGPEFLTYFQNEAQLEKSRLLSDRFSAERPKGSFSTLEIQRTEQGDSAMYLCASRPSGRGNEQFFGPGTRLTVL.